One sample yielded the 5 T cell receptor beta chains listed below, sequenced in a study of cytomegalovirus exposure and HLA in healthy donors. Sequenced by immunoSEQ multiplex PCR; TCRdb stores in-frame clones only, minus some. This sample has 100,000 to 150,000 clones, with roughly 89% found just once. The source material was PBMCs. These receptors were collected from a woman aged 18-30 years in good health and CMV-seronegative.

This clone was recorded only once. This chain joins TRBV9 and TRBJ2-7; tentatively, D is TRBD1 (5 bases). With 0 bases removed from V and 3 bases from J, the gap between germline ends came to 13 bases. The CDR3 totals 15 residues. The germline V gene has CDR1 SGDLS and CDR2 YYNGEE. The CDR3 loop reads CASSVGTGEGYEQYF. Written as DNA, the CDR3 is TGTGCCAGCAGCGTAGGTACAGGAGAAGGCTACGAGCAGTACTTC.

The chain couples TRBV21-1 to TRBJ2-7; no check of the table's D call, TRBD2, against the DNA was made. TRBV21-1 is a recognized pseudogene. The CDR3 contains 16 residues. The CDR3 DNA reads TGTGCCAGCAGCAAAGGGCATGAGGCGGTGACCTACGAGCAGTACTTC. Translation: CASSKGHEAVTYEQYF.

This sequence joins TRBV7-2 and TRBJ1-2, with 10 positions matching TRBD1. The V and J ends lost 4 bases and 6 bases, in that order; junction bases with no gene match: 5. This CDR3 has 14 residues. Germline V lookup: CDR1 SGHTA, CDR2 FQGNSA. CDR3 amino acids: CASSYRTGGDGYTF. CDR3 sequence (DNA): TGTGCCAGCAGCTACCGGACAGGGGGAGATGGCTACACCTTC.

This sequence joins TRBV5-6 and TRBJ2-3; 9 bases agree with TRBD2. Germline assignment: CDR1 SGHDT and CDR2 YYEEEE. CDR3 length: 15 amino acids. Trimming cost V 5 bases and J 1 base; bases outside gene matches: 5. The CDR3 loop is CASRPQREGTDTQYF. The CDR3 bases are TGTGCCAGCAGGCCCCAGCGGGAGGGCACAGATACGCAGTATTTT.

This rearrangement joins TRBV6-1 to TRBJ2-7; 13 bases match TRBD2. V was clipped by 4 bases and J by 4 bases; unmatched bases: 10. The CDR3 runs 17 residues. The germline V gene has CDR1 MNHNS and CDR2 SASEGT. The CDR3 sequence is CASSVGRTSGGFYEQYF. The DNA of the CDR3 is TGTGCCAGCAGTGTAGGCCGGACTAGCGGGGGATTTTACGAGCAGTACTTC.